These 30 T cell receptor beta chains share one sample of origin, sequenced in a study of PD-1 blockade in classical Hodgkin lymphoma. Only in-frame clones appear in the TCRdb table, and some are missing; sequencing was by immunoSEQ multiplex PCR. The repertoire holds 17,000 or so clones, with about 85% as singletons. As for time point: newly diagnosed, previously untreated cHL patient sample. Material for sequencing was peripheral blood mononuclear cells (PBMCs). These receptors were obtained from a human donor with classical Hodgkin lymphoma.

J is TRBJ2-6 and V is TRBV14; D gene uncertain. Germline loops: CDR1 SGHDN, CDR2 FVKESK. Trimming took 1 base from V and 2 from J, leaving 6 bases between them. The CDR3 runs 15 residues. CDR3 loop: CASSQGNPGANVLTF. DNA for the CDR3: TGTGCCAGCAGCCAAGGGAATCCTGGGGCCAACGTCCTGACTTTC.

V gene TRBV18 combines with J gene TRBJ2-7; TRBD1 might be the D (6 bases). The CDR3 is made up of 13 amino acids. V dropped 6 bases and J dropped 3 bases, with 12 bases sitting between them. Per germline, CDR1 KGHSH and CDR2 LQKENI. CDR3 nucleotides: TGTGCCAGCTCCCCCGACAGGAGCTACGAGCAGTACTTC. This translates into CASSPDRSYEQYF.

V usage is TRBV4-3 and J usage is TRBJ2-2; D is possibly TRBD1 (5 bases). This CDR3 spans 14 amino acids. Trimming pared 3 bases from V and 5 bases from J, leaving 10 bases between. Germline V gene lookup returns CDR1 LGHNA and CDR2 YSLEER. The CDR3 DNA reads as TGCGCCAGCAGCCAGTCAGGGTATACCGGGGAGCTGTTTTTT. This translates into CASSQSGYTGELFF.

This chain uses TRBV19 with TRBJ2-1; no clear D. V shed 5 bases and J shed 4 bases, with 9 bases lying between them. This CDR3 is built from 13 residues. The germline V gene encodes CDR1 LNHDA and CDR2 SQIVND (reference sequence). CDR3 coding DNA: TGTGCCAGTAGTGTGGACGGATACAATGAGCAGTTCTTC. Protein: CASSVDGYNEQFF.

This chain joins TRBV25-1 and TRBJ1-1, with TRBD1 matching 8 bases. J lost 0 bases, V lost 7 bases, and 4 bases had no gene match. The CDR3 length is 14 residues. Germline lookup yields CDR1 MGHDK and CDR2 SYGVNS. CDR3 sequence (DNA): TGTGCCAGCAAGCGACAGGGGATGAACACTGAAGCTTTCTTT. Translating gives CASKRQGMNTEAFF.

This rearrangement joins TRBV27 to TRBJ1-1; weak D call: TRBD1 (5 bases). The CDR3 is 13 residues long. From germline, CDR1 is MNHEY and CDR2 SMNVEV (reference sequence). V lost 5 bases, J lost 1 base, and 8 bases lay in between. The CDR3 sequence: CASSQQANTEAFF. CDR3 in DNA: TGTGCCAGCAGTCAACAGGCGAACACTGAAGCTTTCTTT.

This chain uses TRBV5-4 with TRBJ2-7, with TRBD2 as a possible D gene (6 bases). Trimming took 4 bases from V and 2 from J, leaving 13 bases between them. The germline V gene encodes CDR1 SGHNT and CDR2 YYREEE (reference sequence). This CDR3 is built from 14 residues. CDR3 residues: CASSRAEGPYEQYF. CDR3 DNA: TGTGCCAGCAGCCGAGCGGAGGGACCCTACGAGCAGTACTTC.

About this clone: Germline and junction disagree at one end, which may indicate a read error. This sequence joins TRBV6-1 and TRBJ2-7; the match to TRBD1 covers 7 bases. Germline V gene lookup returns CDR1 MNHNS and CDR2 SASEGT. CDR3 length equals 14 residues. CDR3 amino acids: CASTEQGPEGEQYF. The CDR3 region has the DNA TGTGCCAGCACTGAACAGGGGCCAGAGGGCGAGCAGTACTTC.

V gene TRBV11-2 combines with J gene TRBJ2-6; tentatively, D is TRBD2 (6 bases). Germline CDR1 is SGHAT and CDR2 is FQNNGV. V was trimmed by 2 bases and J by 0 bases, leaving 11 bases between them. The CDR3 covers 17 residues. In nucleotides, the CDR3 is TGTGCCAGCAGCTTATCGGACGGGAGCTCTGGGGCCAACGTCCTGACTTTC. Residues: CASSLSDGSSGANVLTF. The full variable domain, rest sourced from reference TRBV11-2 and TRBJ2-6, is EAGVAQSPRYKIIEKRQSVAFWCNPISGHATLYWYQQILGQGPKLLIQFQNNGVVDDSQLPKDRFSAERLKGVDSTLKIQPAKLEDSAVYLCASSLSDGSSGANVLTFGAGSRLTVL.

CDR3 residues: CASSYRGLSHYGYTF. CDR3 coding DNA: TGTGCCAGCAGTTACAGGGGCCTCTCCCACTATGGCTACACCTTC. The chain joins TRBV6-5 to TRBJ1-2; a possible D gene is TRBD1 (5 bases). The CDR3 runs 15 residues. The germline V gene encodes CDR1 MNHEY and CDR2 SVGAGI. The germline V and J ends were trimmed by 2 bases and 3 bases, with 13 bases remaining between them.

V usage is TRBV19 and J usage is TRBJ2-2; possible D gene TRBD2, 6 bases. The V and J ends lost 4 bases and 7 bases respectively, with 10 bases between them. CDR1 and CDR2 from the germline V gene are LNHDA and SQIVND (reference sequence). This CDR3 is 13 amino acids long. CDR3: CASSRFSGGELFF. The CDR3, as DNA: TGTGCCAGTAGTAGATTTAGCGGCGGGGAGCTGTTTTTT.

This clone was observed once. The chain carries TRBV9 and TRBJ1-1; D call uncertain. V lost 4 bases and J lost 3, with 13 bases in between. Per the germline V gene, CDR1 is SGDLS and CDR2 is YYNGEE. The CDR3 runs 14 residues. Here the CDR3 reads CASSQGSLDTEAFF. The CDR3 nucleotides are TGTGCCAGCAGCCAAGGGTCATTGGACACTGAAGCTTTCTTT.

The chain is built from TRBV18 and TRBJ2-1; 16 bases match TRBD2. There are 19 residues in the CDR3. The junction had 9 bases not matched to a gene; V was cut back by 3 bases and J by 4 bases. Germline values: CDR1 KGHSH, CDR2 LQKENI. CDR3 sequence (DNA): TGTGCCAGCTCACCCTCGGGACTAGCGGGAGGGGCCTTTTACAATGAGCAGTTCTTC. Amino acid sequence: CASSPSGLAGGAFYNEQFF.

This sequence joins TRBV27 and TRBJ2-7, with D possibly being TRBD1 (5 bases). V lost 3 bases and J lost 2, with 14 bases in between. The CDR3 has 15 amino acids. Per germline, CDR1 MNHEY and CDR2 SMNVEV (reference sequence). The CDR3 DNA is TGTGCCAGCAGTTTTGTAACAGGTTCGACCTACGAGCAGTACTTC. This encodes CASSFVTGSTYEQYF.

The chain carries TRBV28 and TRBJ2-2; possible D gene TRBD2, 7 bases. In germline, CDR1 is MDHEN, CDR2 SYDVKM. The ends were cut back, 2 bases at V and 7 bases at J, with 14 bases in the middle. The length of the CDR3 is 15 residues. For the CDR3, the DNA is TGTGCCAGCAGTTTAGGGGGGGCTCAGAGCGGGGAGCTGTTTTTT. It specifies CASSLGGAQSGELFF.

This clone was detected only a few times. V and J are TRBV5-1 and TRBJ2-7; D gene uncertain. Trimming cost V 3 bases and J 2 bases, with 12 bases left between them. The CDR3 is 14 amino acids. CDR1 is SGHRS, CDR2 YFSETQ, per germline. The CDR3, as DNA: TGCGCCAGCAGCTGGACGGTAACCCCCTACGAGCAGTACTTC. Protein sequence: CASSWTVTPYEQYF.

This sequence joins TRBV7-8 and TRBJ2-6, with 8 positions matching TRBD2. The CDR3 is 19 residues long. CDR1 and CDR2 from the germline V gene are SGHVS and FQNEAQ. The junction had 7 bases not matched to a gene; V was cut back by 0 bases and J by 0 bases. In DNA form, the CDR3 reads TGTGCCAGCAGCTTAGCGGCTGCGGGAGGCATCTCTGGGGCCAACGTCCTGACTTTC. Its translation: CASSLAAAGGISGANVLTF.

The V call is TRBV5-1, the J call TRBJ1-2, with D tentatively TRBD1 (6 bases). The germline V gene encodes CDR1 SGHRS and CDR2 YFSETQ. Trimming took off 3 bases at V and 3 bases at J, with 12 bases between the two ends. The CDR3 sequence is 14 residues long. The CDR3 DNA reads as TGCGCCAGCAGCTCCCGGGACAAGGACTATGGCTACACCTTC. Amino acids: CASSSRDKDYGYTF.

V is TRBV15 and J is TRBJ2-3, with 7 positions matching TRBD2. Germline V gene sequence: CDR1 LNHNV, CDR2 YYDKDF (reference sequence). The CDR3 sequence is 18 residues long. V lost 0 bases, J lost 5 bases, and 14 bases stayed unmatched. CDR3 bases: TGTGCCACCAGCAGAGATGGGCACAGTCGGGGGGTTAGAGATACGCAGTATTTT. Translation: CATSRDGHSRGVRDTQYF.

J is TRBJ1-5 and V is TRBV5-5, with D perhaps TRBD1 (5 bases). With 4 bases removed from V and 2 bases from J, the gap between germline ends came to 10 bases. The CDR3 has 14 amino acids. The germline V gene has CDR1 SGHKS and CDR2 YYEKEE (reference sequence). The CDR3 loop reads CASSTGRRNQPQHF. CDR3 DNA sequence: TGTGCCAGCAGCACGGGACGGCGCAATCAGCCCCAGCATTTT.

The V call is TRBV19, the J call TRBJ2-2; TRBD1 aligns across 8 bases. The CDR3 spans 15 residues. After removal of 9 bases from V and 4 bases from J, the junction contained 10 bases not matched to a gene. Per the germline V gene, CDR1 is LNHDA and CDR2 is SQIVND (reference sequence). The CDR3 protein is CASGGQGGGTGELFF. The CDR3 bases are TGTGCCAGCGGTGGACAGGGAGGAGGCACCGGGGAGCTGTTTTTT.

This chain links TRBV10-2 with TRBJ2-5; weak D call: TRBD1 (5 bases). The CDR3 has 12 residues. Germline V gene lookup returns CDR1 WSHSY and CDR2 SAAADI. The V end was cut by 7 bases, the J end by 2 bases, with 8 bases between. As DNA, the CDR3 is TGCGCCAGCAAGGGGTTTCAAGAGACCCAGTACTTC. Its translation is CASKGFQETQYF.

V usage is TRBV28 and J usage is TRBJ2-1; TRBD1 matches at 9 bases. Germline lookup yields CDR1 MDHEN and CDR2 SYDVKM. The CDR3 has 17 residues. The J segment lost 7 bases and the V segment lost 1 base, leaving 11 bases of the junction unmatched. CDR3 sequence reads: CASSLYRGRALRNEQFF. CDR3 sequence (DNA): TGTGCCAGCAGTTTATACAGGGGGCGGGCTCTACGGAATGAGCAGTTCTTC. The whole variable domain, filled in from reference TRBV28 and TRBJ2-1, reads DVKVTQSSRYLVKRTGEKVFLECVQDMDHENMFWYRQDPGLGLRLIYFSYDVKMKEKGDIPEGYSVSREKKERFSLILESASTNQTSMYLCASSLYRGRALRNEQFFGPGTRLTVL.

The gene calls are TRBV9 and TRBJ2-1, with D possibly TRBD2 on 6 matching bases. Germline V gene sequence: CDR1 SGDLS, CDR2 YYNGEE. This CDR3 comprises 15 residues. The V and J ends lost 1 base and 5 bases respectively, with 13 bases between them. The CDR3 loop reads CASSVNGRLNNEQFF. In DNA, the CDR3 is TGTGCCAGCAGCGTAAACGGGAGATTAAACAATGAGCAGTTCTTC.

This chain uses TRBV4-2 with TRBJ1-1, with TRBD1 identical over 7 bases. Per the germline V gene, CDR1 is LGHNA and CDR2 is YNFKEQ. The CDR3 length is 13 residues. J was trimmed by 8 bases and V by 1 base; bases with no gene match: 4. CDR3 sequence (DNA): TGTGCCAGCAGCCAAGCTTTGGACAGGGAAGCTTTCTTT. Translating it yields CASSQALDREAFF.

This sequence joins TRBV18 and TRBJ1-6, with D maybe TRBD1 (6 bases). Trimming shortened V by 3 bases and J by 9 bases, and 15 bases separated the two germline ends. There are 15 residues in the CDR3. Germline CDR1 reads KGHSH; CDR2 reads LQKENI. Here the CDR3 DNA reads TGTGCCAGCTCACCGACCGGGGGGCAGAGTTCACCCCTCCACTTT. This gives the protein CASSPTGGQSSPLHF.

This clone was recorded once. The genes are TRBV30 and TRBJ2-5; TRBD2 agrees at 12 bases. Per germline, CDR1 GTSNPN and CDR2 SVGIG (reference sequence). Trimming at V came to 2 bases and at J to 1 base, leaving 5 bases not matched to a gene. The CDR3 spans 16 residues. CDR3 DNA sequence: TGTGCCTGGAGTTTTGGACTAGCGGGACTCCAAGAGACCCAGTACTTC. Its translation is CAWSFGLAGLQETQYF. Complete variable domain (other parts from reference TRBV30 and TRBJ2-5): SQTIHQWPATLVQPVGSPLSLECTVEGTSNPNLYWYRQAAGRGLQLLFYSVGIGQISSEVPQNLSASRPQDRQFILSSKKLLLSDSGFYLCAWSFGLAGLQETQYFGPGTRLLVL.

The chain uses TRBV30 and TRBJ1-2, with 9 bases fitting TRBD1. CDR3 length: 15 residues. Germline V gene lookup returns CDR1 GTSNPN and CDR2 SVGIG (reference sequence). V was clipped by 5 bases and J by 2 bases; unmatched bases: 9. CDR3 coding DNA: TGTGCCTGGCGACCCGGGACAGGGCTAAACTATGGCTACACCTTC. This translates into CAWRPGTGLNYGYTF.

The chain links TRBV5-1 to TRBJ1-1, with D possibly being TRBD1 (5 bases). Trimming took off 7 bases at V and 0 bases at J, with 10 bases between the two ends. Germline CDR1 and CDR2: SGHRS and YFSETQ. This CDR3 contains 13 residues. CDR3 bases: TGCGCCAGCGCGCAGGGCCTGAACACTGAAGCTTTCTTT. Residues: CASAQGLNTEAFF.

The gene calls are TRBV5-1 and TRBJ2-7; 15 nucleotides match TRBD2. Per the germline V gene, CDR1 is SGHRS and CDR2 is YFSETQ. CDR3 length: 16 residues. V gave up 4 bases and J gave up 4 bases; unmatched junction bases: 6. The CDR3 DNA reads TGCGCCAGCAGCGTGGGACTAGCGGGAGGTCTTTACGAGCAGTACTTC. Its translation: CASSVGLAGGLYEQYF.